Below are 18 T cell receptor beta chains sequenced from a single sample in a study of cytomegalovirus exposure and HLA in healthy donors. Both 60 Vbeta primers and 13 Jbeta primers went into the PCR. Method: immunoSEQ multiplex PCR; TCRdb's copy keeps in-frame clones and lacks some. The sample yields around 180,000 clones, about four fifths seen once. Material: PBMCs. These receptors came from a male donor in good health and CMV-seronegative.

This clone has only one observation. The rearrangement links TRBV6-6 to TRBJ1-2; no definite D call. Deletions cut 3 bases from V and 8 bases from J, with 19 bases between. The CDR3 runs to 15 residues. The V gene's germline CDR1 is MNHNY and CDR2 SVGAGI (reference sequence). The chain's CDR3 is CASSYLLAGLDGYTF. The CDR3 DNA sequence: TGTGCCAGCAGTTATCTGTTAGCCGGACTAGACGGCTACACCTTC.

The V and J genes are TRBV6-5 and TRBJ1-2; 8 bases match TRBD1. Germline V lookup: CDR1 MNHEY, CDR2 SVGAGI. The CDR3 length is 14 residues. Unmatched junction bases numbered 4, after V lost 5 bases and J lost 2 bases. The CDR3 protein is CASSPDRVNYGYTF. The CDR3 DNA reads TGTGCCAGCAGTCCGGACAGGGTGAACTATGGCTACACCTTC.

CDR3 bases: TGTGCCAGCAGCAGGACAGCCAGCTCTGGAAACACCATATATTTT. It codes for CASSRTASSGNTIYF. This chain joins TRBV6-5 and TRBJ1-3; D is possibly TRBD1 (6 bases). There are 15 residues in the CDR3. From germline, CDR1 is MNHEY and CDR2 SVGAGI. Deletions cut 6 bases from V and 0 bases from J, with 12 bases between.

The V gene is TRBV19, the J gene TRBJ1-6; 10 bases match TRBD1. The CDR3 has 20 residues. CDR1 and CDR2 from the germline V gene are LNHDA and SQIVND (reference sequence). J lost 0 bases, V lost 3 bases, and 11 bases had no gene match. The CDR3 sequence: CASSMLTGGLTSSYNSPLHF. CDR3 in DNA: TGTGCCAGTAGTATGTTGACAGGGGGCCTGACGAGCTCCTATAATTCACCCCTCCACTTT.

This clone has only one observation. The V gene is TRBV7-8, the J gene TRBJ2-1, with 8 bases fitting TRBD2. This CDR3 has 19 amino acids. The ends lost 5 bases at V and 10 bases at J; junction bases unmatched: 25. Germline CDR1 is SGHVS and CDR2 is FQNEAQ. The CDR3 DNA reads TGTGCCAGCAGCCCCTGGGCGGGGGGCTCCCCCGCGGTTGGTGGCGAGCAGTTCTTC. This codes for CASSPWAGGSPAVGGEQFF. Looking up the rest from reference TRBV7-8 and TRBJ2-1 gives the full variable domain: GAGVSQSPRYKVAKRGQDVALRCDPISGHVSLFWYQQALGQGPEFLTYFQNEAQLDKSGLPSDRFFAERPEGSVSTLKIQRTQQEDSAVYLCASSPWAGGSPAVGGEQFFGPGTRLTVL.

The chain couples TRBV27 to TRBJ2-7; TRBD1 agrees at 10 bases. The CDR3 has 14 residues. Losses at the gene ends were 4 bases for V and 5 bases for J; bases not matched to a gene: 5. Germline-derived CDR1 and CDR2 are MNHEY and SMNVEV (reference sequence). CDR3 residues: CASSWGQGRNEQYF. The CDR3 bases are TGTGCCAGCAGTTGGGGACAGGGGAGGAACGAGCAGTACTTC.

This clone was counted between two and nine times. This rearrangement joins TRBV6-1 to TRBJ1-2; 10 bases fit TRBD1. Germline lookup yields CDR1 MNHNS and CDR2 SASEGT. J lost 8 bases, V lost 6 bases, and 3 bases had no gene match. The CDR3 loop spans 12 amino acids. DNA of the CDR3: TGTGCCAGCAGGTGGACAGGGGGGGGCTACACCTTC. Its translation: CASRWTGGGYTF.

This chain joins TRBV28 and TRBJ2-7, with D maybe TRBD1 (6 bases). CDR3 length: 13 residues. CDR1 MDHEN and CDR2 SYDVKM come from the germline V gene. The V gene lost 7 bases and the J gene lost 4 bases, with 14 bases spanning the gap. CDR3: CASTALTGYEQYF. CDR3 nucleotides: TGTGCCAGCACAGCTCTTACAGGGTACGAGCAGTACTTC.

The chain carries TRBV11-2 and TRBJ2-5; D gene ambiguous. The CDR3 consists of 14 residues. In germline, CDR1 is SGHAT, CDR2 FQNNGV. V gave up 2 bases and J gave up 5 bases, with 12 bases separating them. The CDR3: CASSLFPFGETQYF. The CDR3 DNA reads as TGTGCCAGCAGCTTATTCCCATTCGGGGAGACCCAGTACTTC.

The chain carries TRBV10-3 and TRBJ2-3; TRBD2 aligns across 8 bases. V dropped 2 bases and J dropped 8; count of bases not matched to a gene: 9. There are 15 residues in the CDR3. CDR1 is ENHRY and CDR2 is SYGVKD in the germline V gene. The CDR3 loop is CAISEPGGAGVTQYF. In DNA, the CDR3 is TGTGCCATCAGTGAGCCAGGTGGAGCGGGAGTTACGCAGTATTTT.

This clone occurred a few times. The rearrangement uses TRBV6-6 and TRBJ1-1; the D gene is possibly TRBD1 (6 bases). Trimming took off 6 bases at V and 4 bases at J, with 15 bases between the two ends. The CDR3 has 14 amino acids. CDR1 and CDR2 (germline): MNHNY, SVGAGI (reference sequence). CDR3 DNA: TGTGCCAGCAGCCCAACCTTAGGGGGCACTGAAGCTTTCTTT. Translation gives CASSPTLGGTEAFF.

The CDR3 bases are TGTGCCAGCAGGGGGCCGGGCACAGATACGCAGTATTTT. Encoded protein: CASRGPGTDTQYF. This chain connects TRBV28 to TRBJ2-3; D might be TRBD1 (5 bases). The CDR3 extends over 13 amino acids. Trimming pared 6 bases from V and 1 base from J, leaving 8 bases between. From germline, CDR1 is MDHEN and CDR2 SYDVKM.

Concerning this clone: The sample carries other DNA sequences with the same CDR3. The V gene is TRBV29-1, the J gene TRBJ2-7, with TRBD2 identical over 14 bases. Trimming at V came to 6 bases and at J to 3 bases, leaving 1 base not matched to a gene. Germline V gene lookup returns CDR1 SQVTM and CDR2 ANQGSEA. The CDR3 runs 13 residues. For the CDR3, the DNA is TGCAGCGTAGGGACTAGCGGGAGCTACGAGCAGTACTTC. It is translated as CSVGTSGSYEQYF.

A word on this clone: Other nucleotide sequences from this sample produce the same CDR3. The rearrangement joins TRBV5-6 to TRBJ2-2, with 7 bases that match TRBD1. Germline V lookup: CDR1 SGHDT, CDR2 YYEEEE. This CDR3 is built from 13 residues. After removal of 0 bases from V and 7 bases from J, the junction contained 0 bases not matched to a gene. Here the CDR3 reads CASSLAGGGELFF. The CDR3, as DNA: TGTGCCAGCAGCTTGGCAGGGGGCGGGGAGCTGTTTTTT.

The chain carries TRBV7-9 and TRBJ1-4; 10 nucleotides align to TRBD1. The CDR3 has 17 amino acids. CDR1 and CDR2 from the germline V gene are SEHNR and FQNEAQ (reference sequence). V lost 7 bases, J lost 1 base, and 9 bases stayed unmatched. DNA of the CDR3: TGTGCCAGCAACCGACAGGGGGCTTTAGGAACTAATGAAAAACTGTTTTTT. It specifies CASNRQGALGTNEKLFF.

The genes are TRBV6-5 and TRBJ1-1, with D possibly TRBD1 on 6 matching bases. The germline V gene has CDR1 MNHEY and CDR2 SVGAGI. The CDR3 extends over 13 amino acids. Trimming cost V 6 bases and J 3 bases, with 11 bases left between them. Here the CDR3 reads CASRIAGDTEAFF. The DNA for the CDR3 is TGTGCCAGCAGGATCGCAGGGGACACTGAAGCTTTCTTT.

Turning to this clone: One end of the junction does not line up with germline, which may come from a read error. The chain carries TRBV5-1 and TRBJ1-2; TRBD1 matches 7 bases. This CDR3 comprises 13 residues. Germline V gene lookup returns CDR1 SGHRS and CDR2 YFSETQ. CDR3 loop: CASSNGRDRGYPF. The CDR3 bases are TGCGCCAGCAGTAACGGTCGGGACAGAGGCTACCCCTTC.

V and J are TRBV4-1 and TRBJ1-1; 10 bases fit TRBD1. The CDR3 loop spans 15 amino acids. The junction had 3 bases not matched to a gene; V was cut back by 4 bases and J by 1 base. The germline V gene has CDR1 MGHRA and CDR2 YSYEKL. In DNA form, the CDR3 reads TGCGCCAGCAGCCCAGACAGGGGGCAGAACACTGAAGCTTTCTTT. It specifies CASSPDRGQNTEAFF.